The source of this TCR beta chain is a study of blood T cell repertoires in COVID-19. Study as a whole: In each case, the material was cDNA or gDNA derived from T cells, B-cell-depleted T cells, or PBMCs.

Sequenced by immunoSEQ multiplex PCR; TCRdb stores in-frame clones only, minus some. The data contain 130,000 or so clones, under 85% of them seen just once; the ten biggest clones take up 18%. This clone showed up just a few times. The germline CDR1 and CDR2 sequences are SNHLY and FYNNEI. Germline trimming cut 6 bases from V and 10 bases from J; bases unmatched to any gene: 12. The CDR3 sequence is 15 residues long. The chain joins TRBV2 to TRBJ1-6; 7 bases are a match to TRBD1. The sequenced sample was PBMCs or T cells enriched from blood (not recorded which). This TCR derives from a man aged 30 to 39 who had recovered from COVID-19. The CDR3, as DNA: TGTGCCAGCAGATACAACCAGGGGGACGGATCACCCCTCCACTTT. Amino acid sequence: CASRYNQGDGSPLHF.